A single sample gave rise to the 19 T cell receptor beta chains below, sequenced in a study of cytomegalovirus exposure and HLA in healthy donors. PCR was performed using 60 Vbeta and 13 Jbeta primers. The table came from immunoSEQ multiplex PCR; TCRdb's copy has only in-frame clones and leaves some out. The sample lists 100,000 to 150,000 clones, over 60% occurring once. Sequenced input: PBMCs. All receptors come from a female donor in good health and CMV-seronegative.

There are a few counts of this clone. This rearrangement joins TRBV28 to TRBJ2-3; 10 bases are a match to TRBD1. The CDR3 is 13 amino acids. Germline-derived CDR1 and CDR2 are MDHEN and SYDVKM. The ends lost 6 bases at V and 8 bases at J; junction bases unmatched: 5. Here the CDR3 reads CASRAGQGITQYF. The CDR3 coding sequence is TGTGCCAGCAGAGCGGGACAGGGGATTACGCAGTATTTT.

V is TRBV14 and J is TRBJ2-7, with TRBD1 matching over 7 bases. The CDR3 has 14 amino acids. The germline V gene encodes CDR1 SGHDN and CDR2 FVKESK. With 6 bases clipped from V and 2 bases from J, the junction kept 7 bases outside the gene matches. The CDR3 DNA reads as TGTGCCAGCAGAAGAACAGGGGCGGCCTACGAGCAGTACTTC. As protein: CASRRTGAAYEQYF.

The rearrangement uses TRBV10-3 and TRBJ1-3; D remains unclear. The germline V gene encodes CDR1 ENHRY and CDR2 SYGVKD. This CDR3 is built from 14 residues. The V end was cut by 6 bases, the J end by 0 bases, with 9 bases between. This chain's CDR3 is CAIRAADSGNTIYF. DNA of the CDR3: TGTGCCATCAGGGCGGCGGACTCTGGAAACACCATATATTTT.

This clone was counted only a few times. The rearrangement uses TRBV10-1 and TRBJ1-1; maybe TRBD1 (6 bases). Germline V gene sequence: CDR1 WNHNN, CDR2 SYGVQD (reference sequence). V lost 7 bases and J 1 base, leaving 19 bases between the germline ends. The CDR3 runs to 16 residues. The CDR3 protein is CASKTYQGPSNTEAFF. CDR3 nucleotide sequence: TGCGCCAGCAAGACCTACCAGGGGCCGTCGAACACTGAAGCTTTCTTT.

V usage is TRBV4-1 and J usage is TRBJ2-1, with TRBD2 as a possible D gene (7 bases). Germline CDR1 reads MGHRA; CDR2 reads YSYEKL. Trimming cost V 7 bases and J 7 bases, with 20 bases left between them. The length of the CDR3 is 15 residues. The CDR3 coding sequence is TGCGCCAGCACCATAGAGGGGGGGGCCTGGAATGAGCAGTTCTTC. Its protein is CASTIEGGAWNEQFF.

J is TRBJ1-2 and V is TRBV7-8, with 9 bases aligning to TRBD1. The CDR3 is 17 amino acids. Germline CDR1 SGHVS, CDR2 FQNEAQ. V shed 3 bases and J 3 bases; nucleotides not matched to a gene: 11. The CDR3 here is CASSFDPRDRADYGYTF. The CDR3 bases are TGTGCCAGCAGCTTCGACCCCCGGGACAGGGCAGACTATGGCTACACCTTC. Variable domain in full (rest from reference TRBV7-8 and TRBJ1-2): GAGVSQSPRYKVAKRGQDVALRCDPISGHVSLFWYQQALGQGPEFLTYFQNEAQLDKSGLPSDRFFAERPEGSVSTLKIQRTQQEDSAVYLCASSFDPRDRADYGYTFGSGTRLTVV.

The chain joins TRBV7-9 to TRBJ2-1; 9 bases match TRBD2. With V trimmed by 1 base and J by 9 bases, 1 base remained unmatched. The CDR3 is 13 residues long. Germline CDR1 is SEHNR and CDR2 is FQNEAQ (reference sequence). The CDR3 loop reads CASSLGTSVEQFF. Here the CDR3 DNA reads TGTGCCAGCAGCTTAGGGACTAGCGTTGAGCAGTTCTTC.

The chain links TRBV10-3 to TRBJ2-5; 9 bases are shared with TRBD1. Germline V CDR1 and CDR2: ENHRY, SYGVKD. CDR3 length equals 12 residues. The trim removed 10 bases at V and 4 bases at J, leaving 4 bases unmatched. The CDR3 loop reads CANRGQGETQYF. CDR3 coding DNA: TGTGCCAACAGGGGGCAGGGAGAGACCCAGTACTTC.

J is TRBJ2-5 and V is TRBV4-1; 8 bases are a match to TRBD2. The end of the DNA fits TRBJ2-7 better, so the J call may be wrong. There are 17 residues in the CDR3. Germline V lookup: CDR1 MGHRA, CDR2 YSYEKL. CDR3 residues: CASSQEGLGSGSYEQYF. The CDR3 bases are TGCGCCAGCAGCCAAGAAGGATTGGGAAGCGGGAGTTACGAGCAGTACTTC.

Comments on this clone: One junction end does not reproduce the germline sequence, and a read error may be involved. V and J are TRBV7-9 and TRBJ2-2; TRBD1 matches at 7 bases. The germline CDR1 and CDR2 sequences are SEHNR and FQNEAQ (reference sequence). There are 15 residues in the CDR3. The CDR3 protein is CSSSPGQINTGELFF. The CDR3 bases are TGTTCCAGCAGCCCGGGACAGATAAACACCGGGGAGCTGTTTTTT.

The chain's CDR3 is CAWRRTDSGASGANVLTF. The CDR3 DNA sequence: TGTGCCTGGAGGCGGACAGACAGTGGGGCATCTGGGGCCAACGTCCTGACTTTC. This chain uses TRBV30 with TRBJ2-6; perhaps TRBD1 as D (6 bases). Deletions cut 3 bases from V and 1 base from J, with 19 bases between. This CDR3 is built from 18 residues. From germline, CDR1 is GTSNPN and CDR2 SVGIG (reference sequence).

This sequence joins TRBV18 and TRBJ1-5, with D unresolved. The CDR3 has 16 amino acids. Trimming cost V 0 bases and J 4 bases, with 13 bases left between them. Germline V gene data show CDR1 as KGHSH and CDR2 as LQKENI. CDR3: CASSPPDGFGNQPQHF. DNA for the CDR3: TGTGCCAGCTCACCACCAGACGGGTTTGGGAATCAGCCCCAGCATTTT. Using reference TRBV18 and TRBJ1-5 for the parts outside the CDR3, the full variable domain is NAGVMQNPRHLVRRRGQEARLRCSPMKGHSHVYWYRQLPEEGLKFMVYLQKENIIDESGMPKERFSAEFPKEGPSILRIQQVVRGDSAAYFCASSPPDGFGNQPQHFGDGTRLSIL.

V usage is TRBV5-6 and J usage is TRBJ2-5; 8 bases map to TRBD1. V was pared by 3 bases and J by 4 bases, with 2 bases of the junction left unmatched. The germline V gene encodes CDR1 SGHDT and CDR2 YYEEEE. This CDR3 has 13 residues. The CDR3, as DNA: TGTGCCAGCAGCTCAGGGGGCGTAGAGACCCAGTACTTC. This translates into CASSSGGVETQYF.

This clone was observed a handful of times. The chain combines TRBV30 with TRBJ2-1, with 10 bases matching TRBD2. Germline assignment: CDR1 GTSNPN and CDR2 SVGIG (reference sequence). V lost 5 bases, J lost 9 bases, and 10 bases stayed unmatched. This CDR3 is built from 14 residues. The CDR3 bases are TGTGCCTGGGGGAGCGGGAGGGCCGAAGTTGAGCAGTTCTTC. It encodes CAWGSGRAEVEQFF.

The CDR3 region is CASSPRAGDQPQHF. The CDR3 region has the DNA TGTGCCAGCTCACCCCGGGCAGGGGATCAGCCCCAGCATTTT. The V call is TRBV18, the J call TRBJ1-5, with D possibly being TRBD1 (6 bases). The germline V and J ends were trimmed by 3 bases and 5 bases, with 11 bases remaining between them. CDR3 length: 14 residues. Germline assignment: CDR1 KGHSH and CDR2 LQKENI.

V is TRBV28 and J is TRBJ2-3, with D tentatively TRBD1 (6 bases). This CDR3 has 15 residues. The germline V gene has CDR1 MDHEN and CDR2 SYDVKM. The V end was cut by 6 bases, the J end by 0 bases, with 13 bases between. CDR3 nucleotides: TGTGCCAGCAGCGGATTGGGACATAGCACAGATACGCAGTATTTT. Amino acid sequence: CASSGLGHSTDTQYF.

The chain recombines TRBV5-4 with TRBJ2-5; no clear D gene. Germline V gene sequence: CDR1 SGHNT, CDR2 YYREEE (reference sequence). The CDR3 spans 13 residues. Trimming removed 1 base at V and 4 bases at J, with 8 bases between. The CDR3: CASSLLLGETQYF. The CDR3 DNA follows: TGTGCCAGCAGCTTGCTCCTAGGAGAGACCCAGTACTTC. Together with reference TRBV5-4 and TRBJ2-5, the CDR3 gives the full variable domain: ETGVTQSPTHLIKTRGQQVTLRCSSQSGHNTVSWYQQALGQGPQFIFQYYREEENGRGNFPPRFSGLQFPNYSSELNVNALELDDSALYLCASSLLLGETQYFGPGTRLLVL.

This sequence joins TRBV29-1 and TRBJ1-2; 7 nucleotides match TRBD1. V lost 2 bases to trimming and J lost 3 bases; unmatched junction nucleotides: 9. The V gene's germline CDR1 is SQVTM and CDR2 ANQGSEA. The CDR3 consists of 15 residues. DNA for the CDR3: TGCAGCGTTGAAAAGGCGACAGGGCCCTACTATGGCTACACCTTC. This gives the protein CSVEKATGPYYGYTF. The full variable domain, in which reference TRBV29-1 and TRBJ1-2 provide the parts outside the CDR3, is SAVISQKPSRDICQRGTSLTIQCQVDSQVTMMFWYRQQPGQSLTLIATANQGSEATYESGFVIDKFPISRPNLTFSTLTVSNMSPEDSSIYLCSVEKATGPYYGYTFGSGTRLTVV.

The chain combines TRBV2 with TRBJ2-1, with D maybe TRBD2 (6 bases). From germline, CDR1 is SNHLY and CDR2 FYNNEI. Trimming stripped 8 bases from V and 0 bases from J, with 11 bases between. The CDR3 runs 14 residues. CDR3 sequence (DNA): TGTGCCAGCCGGCGGAGGGCCTCCTACAATGAGCAGTTCTTC. This codes for CASRRRASYNEQFF.